This entry lists 19 T cell receptor beta chains sequenced from one sample in a study of post-analysis software for immune sequencing data. Overall study results and limits: Controls showed lower frequencies than patients for a few TRBV segments, and TRBV5-6, TRBV5-1 and TRBV20-1 were among these.

TCR beta cDNA libraries had unique molecular identifiers. TCRdb itself ran the PCR reads through MiXCR, one entry per CDR3 protein. The sample has about 500,000 distinct CDR3 sequences, under 55% seen once. These TCRs' antigens remain unknown. Sequenced: blood. The receptors were sampled from a girl aged 10 to 17 with multiple sclerosis.

The chain carries TRBV7-9 and TRBJ2-1; a possible D gene is TRBD2 (5 bases). Trimming removed 1 base at V and 5 bases at J, with 12 bases between. The CDR3 is made up of 15 amino acids. Germline CDR1 is SEHNR and CDR2 is FQNEAQ (reference sequence). The CDR3 reads CASSLGLARNNEQFF. CDR3 nucleotides: TGTGCCAGCAGCTTAGGCCTAGCACGTAACAATGAGCAGTTCTTC.

The gene calls are TRBV15 and TRBJ1-5; D ambiguous. The germline V gene encodes CDR1 LNHNV and CDR2 YYDKDF (reference sequence). This CDR3 spans 15 amino acids. The V end was cut by 3 bases, the J end by 0 bases, with 9 bases between. The CDR3 is CATSRAPVSNQPQHF. In DNA, the CDR3 is TGTGCCACCAGCAGGGCCCCGGTTAGCAATCAGCCCCAGCATTTT.

This clonotype was detected a few times. The chain is built from TRBV29-1 and TRBJ2-7; D perhaps matches TRBD2 (5 bases). This CDR3 is 15 amino acids long. The V end lost 1 base, the J end lost 3 bases, and 16 bases lay between the germline ends. CDR1 is SQVTM, CDR2 ANQGSEA, per germline. The CDR3 nucleotides are TGCAGCGTTGAAGTCCTTGGGCTTCGGGGCTACGAGCAGTACTTC. Translation gives CSVEVLGLRGYEQYF.

The chain joins TRBV7-2 to TRBJ1-3; TRBD1 agrees at 10 bases. This CDR3 has 17 amino acids. Trimming took 5 bases from V and 4 from J; bases not matched to a gene: 11. The germline gives CDR1 SGHTA, CDR2 FQGNSA. CDR3 protein: CASSLRPGQGYGNTIYF. In DNA, the CDR3 is TGTGCCAGCAGCCTAAGACCGGGACAGGGGTACGGAAACACCATATATTTT. Supplemented by reference TRBV7-2 and TRBJ1-3, the full variable domain reads GAGVSQSPSNKVTEKGKDVELRCDPISGHTALYWYRQSLGQGLEFLIYFQGNSAPDKSGLPSDRFSAERTGGSVSTLTIQRTQQEDSAVYLCASSLRPGQGYGNTIYFGEGSWLTVV.

CDR3 sequence reads: CASSSPTDTQYF. The DNA for the CDR3 is TGTGCCAGCAGCTCCCCCACAGATACGCAGTATTTT. The J gene is TRBJ2-3, the V gene TRBV7-2; D call uncertain. Looked up from germline, CDR1 is SGHTA and CDR2 is FQGNSA. Between the trimmed V and J ends, which lost 4 bases and 2 bases, there was a span of 4 bases. CDR3 length: 12 residues.

This clonotype was observed at least ten times. V gene TRBV4-1 combines with J gene TRBJ1-5; tentatively, D is TRBD1 (5 bases). Trimming pared 6 bases from V and 3 bases from J, leaving 15 bases between. The CDR3 spans 15 residues. CDR1 is MGHRA and CDR2 is YSYEKL in the germline V gene. The CDR3 nucleotides are TGCGCCAGCAGAGAAGGGGACGCAGTCAATCAGCCCCAGCATTTT. Translated: CASREGDAVNQPQHF.

The chain has TRBV9 and TRBJ2-1; 12 nucleotides match TRBD2. CDR3 length: 16 residues. Per the germline V gene, CDR1 is SGDLS and CDR2 is YYNGEE. The junction had 6 bases not matched to a gene; V was cut back by 0 bases and J by 8 bases. The CDR3 is CASSVEASGRGDEQFF. In DNA form, the CDR3 reads TGTGCCAGCAGCGTAGAGGCTAGCGGGAGGGGAGATGAGCAGTTCTTC.

The rearrangement uses TRBV5-1 and TRBJ2-7, with 10 bases identical to TRBD2. Germline V gene data show CDR1 as SGHRS and CDR2 as YFSETQ. V trimming: 4 bases; J trimming: 1 base; junction bases outside the gene matches: 8. The CDR3 spans 16 residues. This CDR3 reads CASSALAGVSSYEQYF. Here the CDR3 DNA reads TGCGCCAGCAGCGCCCTAGCGGGAGTGAGTTCCTACGAGCAGTACTTC.

This clonotype has just a few counts. This sequence joins TRBV28 and TRBJ2-4; possibly TRBD1 or TRBD2 for D (6 bases each). The CDR3 loop spans 17 amino acids. Germline V gene sequence: CDR1 MDHEN, CDR2 SYDVKM. Between the trimmed V and J ends, which lost 1 base and 1 base, there was a span of 14 bases. CDR3 amino acids: CASSLSWPGAAKNIQYF. Here the CDR3 DNA reads TGTGCCAGCAGTTTATCGTGGCCGGGGGCCGCCAAAAACATTCAGTACTTC.

This clonotype came up a few times. The chain carries TRBV7-6 and TRBJ2-3; D unresolved. Trimming removed 9 bases from V and 7 bases from J, with 20 bases in between. The CDR3 consists of 14 residues. CDR1 SGHVS and CDR2 FNYEAQ come from the germline V gene. Here the CDR3 DNA reads TGTGCCAGTAGCCAAACCTCGACAACCAATACGCAGTATTTT. Protein sequence: CASSQTSTTNTQYF.

The V gene is TRBV28, the J gene TRBJ2-1, with 8 bases identical to TRBD2. Germline V gives CDR1 MDHEN, CDR2 SYDVKM. The CDR3 loop spans 16 amino acids. V dropped 4 bases and J dropped 4; count of bases not matched to a gene: 9. CDR3 loop: CASSYDWASGYNEQFF. In nucleotides, the CDR3 is TGTGCCAGCAGTTATGACTGGGCTAGCGGGTACAATGAGCAGTTCTTC.

This sequence joins TRBV20-1 and TRBJ2-3; possibly TRBD1 or TRBD2 for D (5 bases each). V shed 6 bases and J shed 7 bases, with 20 bases lying between them. Germline assignment: CDR1 DFQATT and CDR2 SNEGSKA (reference sequence). This CDR3 spans 14 amino acids. The CDR3 sequence: CSAPDGNGGNTQYF. The CDR3 bases are TGCAGTGCCCCCGATGGGAATGGGGGAAATACGCAGTATTTT.

V and J are TRBV20-1 and TRBJ2-5, with TRBD2 identical over 12 bases. V lost 2 bases and J lost 4; bases outside the gene matches: 2. Germline loops: CDR1 DFQATT, CDR2 SNEGSKA (reference sequence). The length of the CDR3 is 14 residues. The CDR3 sequence is CSARPGLAGETQYF. CDR3 DNA sequence: TGCAGTGCTAGACCGGGACTAGCGGGAGAGACCCAGTACTTC.

This clonotype was counted between two and nine times. The V and J genes are TRBV20-1 and TRBJ2-7; D call uncertain. The CDR3 contains 15 residues. V lost 3 bases to trimming and J lost 3 bases, with 18 bases between them. Looked up from germline, CDR1 is DFQATT and CDR2 is SNEGSKA (reference sequence). CDR3 amino acids: CSASGTPPFIYEQYF. The CDR3 coding sequence is TGCAGTGCTAGTGGAACCCCCCCCTTTATCTACGAGCAGTACTTC.

V and J are TRBV20-1 and TRBJ2-7; a possible D gene is TRBD2 (6 bases). CDR1 and CDR2 (germline): DFQATT, SNEGSKA (reference sequence). Trimming took off 3 bases at V and 6 bases at J, with 24 bases between the two ends. The CDR3 sequence is 16 residues long. The CDR3 nucleotides read TGCAGTGCTAGTGGATCTTGGGGCGGGAACCCTCTCGAGCAGTACTTC. Amino acid sequence: CSASGSWGGNPLEQYF.

This clonotype was counted between two and nine times. This chain connects TRBV11-3 to TRBJ2-1; D possibly corresponds to TRBD1 (5 bases). V was shortened by 1 base and J by 4 bases, with 14 bases between the two germline ends. The CDR3 runs to 16 residues. Germline V gives CDR1 SGHNT, CDR2 YENEEA. The CDR3 nucleotides are TGTGCCAGCAGCTTAGGGGGCAAGGTTTTATACAATGAGCAGTTCTTC. Translated: CASSLGGKVLYNEQFF.

This clonotype was seen a handful of times. The chain links TRBV7-6 to TRBJ1-1; no clear D gene. The germline V gene has CDR1 SGHVS and CDR2 FNYEAQ. Trimming shortened V by 2 bases and J by 2 bases, and 12 bases separated the two germline ends. The CDR3 contains 15 residues. Written as DNA, the CDR3 is TGTGCCAGCAGCTTACGGGCAGGCGGCAACACTGAAGCTTTCTTT. Translating gives CASSLRAGGNTEAFF.

This clonotype was counted only a few times. The chain is built from TRBV29-1 and TRBJ1-2, with a weak D call TRBD1 (5 bases). CDR3 length: 14 residues. Germline CDR1 reads SQVTM; CDR2 reads ANQGSEA. Deletions cut 4 bases from V and 3 bases from J, with 15 bases between. The CDR3 spells CSVGRPTGDYGYTF. The DNA for the CDR3 is TGCAGCGTTGGCAGACCCACAGGAGACTATGGCTACACCTTC.

The CDR3 loop reads CSVGGALGYTF. CDR3 in DNA: TGCAGCGTTGGGGGGGCGTTGGGCTACACCTTC. V and J are TRBV29-1 and TRBJ1-2; D is possibly TRBD1 (6 bases). This CDR3 comprises 11 residues. The ends were cut back, 4 bases at V and 8 bases at J, with 11 bases in the middle. The germline CDR1 and CDR2 sequences are SQVTM and ANQGSEA.